This TCR beta chain was observed in a study of patients and donors after allogeneic stem cell transplantation. Germline CDR1 LNHNV, CDR2 YYDKDF (reference sequence). V was trimmed by 5 bases and J by 1 base, leaving 24 bases between them. The CDR3 has 20 amino acids. TCRdb redid the calling of the RT-PCR reads with MiXCR, one entry per CDR3 protein. The data hold around 170,000 distinct CDR3 sequences, with nearly 25% observed a single time. The source is a human donor who was either an allogeneic HSCT recipient or a stem cell or donor lymphocyte infusion donor (not recorded which). It is not recorded whose cells these are; they may come from a transplant donor. The sample taken for sequencing was blood, either unsorted or a sorted T cell fraction (not recorded which). The genes are TRBV15 and TRBJ1-6; perhaps TRBD1 as D (5 bases). This CDR3 reads CATSVGPFQVGASYNSPLHF. In DNA, the CDR3 is TGTGCCACCAGCGTGGGGCCATTCCAAGTTGGAGCGTCCTATAATTCACCCCTCCACTTT.